These 23 T cell receptor beta chains came from one sample sequenced in a study of T cells in Graves' hyperthyroidism and ophthalmopathy. From RNA transcripts, TCR beta CDR3 regions were amplified. HTBI primers were employed in a first-round RT-PCR of the TCR CDR3. TCRdb reprocessed the multiplex PCR reads via MiXCR and lists one record per CDR3 protein. The table records 490,000 or so distinct CDR3 sequences, approximately 22% of them present only once. What was sequenced was blood. These receptors were collected from a woman between 65 and 79 years old with Graves' ophthalmopathy.

In its sample, this clonotype was seen a few times. The rearrangement joins TRBV5-1 to TRBJ2-1; tentative D call: TRBD1 (6 bases). Germline CDR1 and CDR2: SGHRS and YFSETQ. With 4 bases removed from V and 6 bases from J, the gap between germline ends came to 20 bases. CDR3 size: 16 residues. In DNA form, the CDR3 reads TGCGCCAGCAGCCCCTCCCCCGCAGGGGTCGGCAATGAGCAGTTCTTC. Its translation is CASSPSPAGVGNEQFF.

In the case of this clonotype: It may be a read error: a sequence one base away is much more abundant. J is TRBJ1-4 and V is TRBV30; D may be TRBD1 (5 bases). Germline values: CDR1 GTSNPN, CDR2 SVGIG (reference sequence). This CDR3 region has 12 residues. The CDR3 bases are TGTGTCTGGAGTGAAAGGGGCGAAAAACTGTTTTTT. Residues: CVWSERGEKLFF. The complete variable domain, with remaining parts taken from reference TRBV30 and TRBJ1-4, reads SQTIHQWPATLVQPVGSPLSLECTVEGTSNPNLYWYRQAAGRGLQLLFYSVGIGQISSEVPQNLSASRPQDRQFILSSKKLLLSDSGFYLCVWSERGEKLFFGSGTQLSVL.

The genes are TRBV19 and TRBJ1-1; D uncertain. V was shortened by 1 base and J by 1 base, with 7 bases between the two germline ends. The germline gives CDR1 LNHDA, CDR2 SQIVND (reference sequence). The length of the CDR3 is 14 residues. The CDR3 bases are TGTGCCAGTAGTATAGGACGGAAGAACACTGAAGCTTTCTTT. This translates into CASSIGRKNTEAFF.

This clonotype was counted only a few times. This chain uses TRBV6-1 with TRBJ1-4; weak D call: TRBD1 (5 bases). Germline CDR1 is MNHNS and CDR2 is SASEGT. The CDR3 totals 14 residues. The V end was cut by 7 bases, the J end by 7 bases, with 16 bases between. CDR3 DNA: TGTGCCAGCAAACCGGGACCCCGGGCTGAAAAACTGTTTTTT. It translates to CASKPGPRAEKLFF.

This clonotype occurred many times. This chain uses TRBV7-6 with TRBJ2-5, with TRBD2 identical over 8 bases. V lost 5 bases and J lost 1; bases outside the gene matches: 6. In germline, CDR1 is SGHVS, CDR2 FNYEAQ. CDR3 length equals 15 residues. CDR3 in amino acids: CASSNPGTSQETQYF. CDR3 DNA sequence: TGTGCCAGCAGCAACCCCGGGACTAGCCAAGAGACCCAGTACTTC.

This chain joins TRBV28 and TRBJ1-5, with TRBD1 as a possible D gene (5 bases). Trimming took off 8 bases at V and 6 bases at J, with 20 bases between the two ends. The CDR3 has 15 residues. Germline-derived CDR1 and CDR2 are MDHEN and SYDVKM. CDR3 sequence: CASASEGRGSQPQHF. The CDR3 DNA reads as TGTGCCAGCGCTTCGGAGGGGAGGGGAAGTCAGCCCCAGCATTTT.

The rearrangement uses TRBV6-1 and TRBJ2-1; 9 bases agree with TRBD1. The germline V gene has CDR1 MNHNS and CDR2 SASEGT. This CDR3 has 15 amino acids. The V segment lost 6 bases and the J segment 8 bases; nucleotides outside the gene matches: 11. This chain's CDR3 is CASSLGQGRFDEQFF. CDR3 DNA: TGTGCCAGCAGCCTGGGACAGGGCAGGTTCGATGAGCAGTTCTTC.

A note on this clonotype: An end of the junction differs from the germline gene, which may be a read error. This chain links TRBV10-3 with TRBJ2-2, with D tentatively TRBD1 (5 bases). The CDR3 extends over 12 amino acids. Germline values: CDR1 ENHRY, CDR2 SYGVKD. The CDR3 loop reads CAISGERRGWLF. In DNA form, the CDR3 reads TGTGCCATCAGTGGAGAGCGAAGGGGTTGGCTTTTT.

J is TRBJ2-5 and V is TRBV28; 7 bases line up with TRBD1. The germline CDR1 and CDR2 sequences are MDHEN and SYDVKM. Unmatched junction bases numbered 12, after V lost 6 bases and J lost 5 bases. This CDR3 region has 15 residues. The CDR3 here is CASRPQGLVGETQYF. DNA for the CDR3: TGTGCCAGCAGGCCACAGGGGTTGGTTGGGGAGACCCAGTACTTC.

This clonotype has a handful of counts. V usage is TRBV3-1 and J usage is TRBJ2-1; 9 nucleotides agree with TRBD2. CDR1 and CDR2 from the germline V gene are LGHDT and YNNKEL (reference sequence). Trimming took 0 bases from V and 8 from J; bases not matched to a gene: 8. This CDR3 region has 16 residues. DNA for the CDR3: TGTGCCAGCAGCCAAGATTGGCTTAGCGGGAGCTATGAGCAGTTCTTC. This encodes CASSQDWLSGSYEQFF.

The sample holds one count of this clonotype. In nucleotides, the CDR3 is TGTGCCAGTAGCAGCGGGACTAGCGGGGGAGATACGCAGTATTTT. Translation: CASSSGTSGGDTQYF. J is TRBJ2-3 and V is TRBV19, with TRBD2 matching 14 bases. The V gene's germline CDR1 is LNHDA and CDR2 SQIVND (reference sequence). The CDR3 spans 15 residues. V lost 6 bases, J lost 5 bases, and 4 bases stayed unmatched.

This clonotype was observed a handful of times. This chain links TRBV27 with TRBJ1-2; possibly TRBD1 for D (5 bases). The CDR3 consists of 16 residues. V was clipped by 6 bases and J by 2 bases, with 19 bases between them. Germline assignment: CDR1 MNHEY and CDR2 SMNVEV (reference sequence). The CDR3, as DNA: TGTGCCAGCAGCCCGGGACCGCCGCTAATGAACTATGGCTACACCTTC. As protein: CASSPGPPLMNYGYTF.

The V gene is TRBV9, the J gene TRBJ2-1; 11 positions agree with TRBD2. Trimming took 4 bases from V and 4 from J; bases not matched to a gene: 13. Per germline, CDR1 SGDLS and CDR2 YYNGEE. There are 18 residues in the CDR3. The CDR3 region is CASSPRLGSGREYNEQFF. CDR3 nucleotides: TGTGCCAGCAGCCCCCGGTTGGGTAGCGGGAGGGAGTACAATGAGCAGTTCTTC.

The table lists this clonotype with a few counts. The chain couples TRBV10-2 to TRBJ1-1; 7 bases fit TRBD1. The V gene's germline CDR1 is WSHSY and CDR2 SAAADI. Unmatched junction bases numbered 9, after V lost 7 bases and J lost 4 bases. CDR3 size: 14 residues. Written as DNA, the CDR3 is TGCGCCAGCACTACCCAGGGGGGCCCCACTGAAGCTTTCTTT. As protein: CASTTQGGPTEAFF.

This clonotype was seen a few times. The V and J genes are TRBV6-2 or TRBV6-3 and TRBJ2-1; perhaps TRBD1 as D (6 bases). Germline CDR1 and CDR2: MNHEY and SVGEGT. The CDR3 length is 14 residues. Trimming removed 5 bases from V and 3 bases from J, with 11 bases in between. The chain's CDR3 is CASSTTGFYNEQFF. The CDR3 DNA follows: TGTGCCAGCAGTACCACAGGGTTCTACAATGAGCAGTTCTTC.

The chain employs TRBV5-5 and TRBJ1-1, with D perhaps matching TRBD1 (5 bases). V was clipped by 4 bases and J by 7 bases, with 17 bases between them. Germline-derived CDR1 and CDR2 are SGHKS and YYEKEE (reference sequence). This CDR3 has 14 amino acids. The CDR3 is CASSPWGLAGEAFF. CDR3 in DNA: TGTGCCAGCAGCCCGTGGGGCCTAGCGGGTGAAGCTTTCTTT. The entire variable domain, with the rest obtained from reference TRBV5-5 and TRBJ1-1, is as follows: DAGVTQSPTHLIKTRGQQVTLRCSPISGHKSVSWYQQVLGQGPQFIFQYYEKEERGRGNFPDRFSARQFPNYSSELNVNALLLGDSALYLCASSPWGLAGEAFFGQGTRLTVV.

This clonotype occurred a few times. V is TRBV6-2 or TRBV6-3 and J is TRBJ2-7; tentative D call: TRBD1 (5 bases). CDR3 length: 14 amino acids. The V gene lost 4 bases and the J gene lost 0 bases, with 10 bases spanning the gap. Germline CDR1 and CDR2: MNHEY and SVGEGT. DNA for the CDR3: TGTGCCAGCAGTTGGCACAGGAGCTCCTACGAGCAGTACTTC. Its translation is CASSWHRSSYEQYF.

This clonotype was counted only a few times. The chain carries TRBV27 and TRBJ2-2; 10 bases map to TRBD2. There are 19 residues in the CDR3. V trimming: 5 bases; J trimming: 0 bases; junction bases outside the gene matches: 12. In germline, CDR1 is MNHEY, CDR2 SMNVEV (reference sequence). Here the CDR3 DNA reads TGTGCCAGCAGTCCGACTCCTCTAGCGGGGGTGACGAACACCGGGGAGCTGTTTTTT. Residues: CASSPTPLAGVTNTGELFF.

This clonotype has a count of ten or more. J is TRBJ2-1 and V is TRBV11-1, with D possibly being TRBD1 (6 bases). Per the germline V gene, CDR1 is SGHAT and CDR2 is FQDESV (reference sequence). The CDR3 has 17 residues. The germline V and J ends were trimmed by 2 bases and 0 bases, with 14 bases remaining between them. CDR3 residues: CASSLLGGMSSYNEQFF. In DNA form, the CDR3 reads TGTGCCAGCAGCTTACTTGGGGGCATGAGCTCCTACAATGAGCAGTTCTTC.

The table lists this clonotype with a few counts. The CDR3 nucleotides read TGCGCCAGCAGCAGCGGCAGGGATCTGTTGGGCTACACCTTC. It translates to CASSSGRDLLGYTF. The V gene is TRBV5-1, the J gene TRBJ1-2; possible D gene TRBD1, 5 bases. CDR1 SGHRS and CDR2 YFSETQ come from the germline V gene. Trimming took off 4 bases at V and 8 bases at J, with 18 bases between the two ends. This CDR3 has 14 residues.

This clonotype was observed a few times. V is TRBV6-1 and J is TRBJ2-1; TRBD1 is a possible D gene (6 bases). This CDR3 has 13 residues. Germline values: CDR1 MNHNS, CDR2 SASEGT. The V gene lost 6 bases and the J gene lost 5 bases, with 11 bases spanning the gap. As DNA, the CDR3 is TGTGCCAGCAGAGACAGGCGTGACAATGAGCAGTTCTTC. Translation gives CASRDRRDNEQFF.

This chain connects TRBV6-1 to TRBJ1-2; 9 nucleotides align to TRBD1. The germline V gene encodes CDR1 MNHNS and CDR2 SASEGT. The CDR3 runs 14 residues. The trim removed 6 bases at V and 5 bases at J, leaving 7 bases unmatched. The CDR3 region has the DNA TGTGCCAGCAGGATTTTAGGACAGGGGTATGGCTACACCTTC. Translation: CASRILGQGYGYTF.

This clonotype was seen many times. The rearrangement uses TRBV28 and TRBJ2-1; D is ambiguous. The CDR3 is made up of 16 amino acids. The ends were cut back, 5 bases at V and 4 bases at J, with 18 bases in the middle. Germline V lookup: CDR1 MDHEN, CDR2 SYDVKM. For the CDR3, the DNA is TGTGCCAGCAGTACAGTAACCGGCCCTTCTTACAATGAGCAGTTCTTC. Residues: CASSTVTGPSYNEQFF. The full variable domain, completed using reference TRBV28 and TRBJ2-1, is DVKVTQSSRYLVKRTGEKVFLECVQDMDHENMFWYRQDPGLGLRLIYFSYDVKMKEKGDIPEGYSVSREKKERFSLILESASTNQTSMYLCASSTVTGPSYNEQFFGPGTRLTVL.